This TCR beta chain was identified in a study of cytomegalovirus exposure and HLA in healthy donors. Broader study findings: Excluded were some V segments that proved indistinguishable, including TRBV6-2 and TRBV6-3.

The length of the CDR3 is 13 residues. After removal of 8 bases from V and 3 bases from J, the junction contained 4 bases not matched to a gene. Germline CDR1 reads LNHNV; CDR2 reads YYDKDF (reference sequence). Use of 60 Vbeta and 13 Jbeta primers characterized the PCR. Repertoires were generated with immunoSEQ multiplex PCR, while TCRdb's copy carries only in-frame clones and drops some. The sample lists about 160,000 clones; around four fifths were seen once. As concerns this clone: Antigen: not known.

The source of this sequence is a woman aged 30 to 39 in good health and CMV-seronegative. The sequencing sample was made of PBMCs. V and J are TRBV15 and TRBJ2-4; 7 bases agree with TRBD2. CDR3 protein: CATARGDKNIQYF. In DNA, the CDR3 is TGTGCCACCGCCCGGGGGGACAAAAACATTCAGTACTTC.